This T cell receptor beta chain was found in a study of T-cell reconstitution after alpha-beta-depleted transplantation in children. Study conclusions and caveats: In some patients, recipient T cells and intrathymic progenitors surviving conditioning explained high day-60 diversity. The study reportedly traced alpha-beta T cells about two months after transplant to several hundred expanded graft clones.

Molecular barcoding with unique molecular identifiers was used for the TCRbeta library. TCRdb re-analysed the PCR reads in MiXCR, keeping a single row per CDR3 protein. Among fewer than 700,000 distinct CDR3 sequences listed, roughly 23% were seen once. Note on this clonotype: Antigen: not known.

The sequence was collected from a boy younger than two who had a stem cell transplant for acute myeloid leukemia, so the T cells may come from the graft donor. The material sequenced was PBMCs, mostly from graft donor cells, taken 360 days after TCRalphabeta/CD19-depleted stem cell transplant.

CDR3 amino acids: CASSLFLGAGEQYV. The CDR3, as DNA: TGTGCCAGCAGCTTGTTTCTGGGGGCTGGAGAGCAGTACGTC. The V gene is TRBV11-2, the J gene TRBJ2-7; D may be TRBD1 (6 bases). Trimming removed 3 bases from V and 7 bases from J, with 16 bases in between. CDR1 SGHAT and CDR2 FQNNGV come from the germline V gene. CDR3 length: 14 residues.